Below, 31 T cell receptor beta chains from the same sample are listed, as sequenced in a study of T-cell memory formation after mild COVID-19. A single record per CDR3 protein comes from TCRdb applying MiXCR to the 5' RACE reads. The sample holds a few hundred thousand distinct CDR3 sequences, less than 25% seen once. Sequencing used PBMCs or a T cell subset sorted from them (not recorded which). The receptors were gathered from an adult woman who had mild COVID-19 (a few samples of this study predate the infection). Cell type and time point are not known.

This clonotype has just a few counts. The chain uses TRBV5-1 and TRBJ2-3; 12 bases line up with TRBD1. CDR1 and CDR2 (germline): SGHRS, YFSETQ. The CDR3 runs to 17 residues. The V segment lost 4 bases and the J segment 4 bases; nucleotides outside the gene matches: 10. CDR3 in DNA: TGCGCCAGCAGCCACCGACCCCGGGACAGGGGGCCAGATACGCAGTATTTT. Residues: CASSHRPRDRGPDTQYF.

There are a few counts of this clonotype. V usage is TRBV5-1 and J usage is TRBJ2-7; D call uncertain. Germline lookup yields CDR1 SGHRS and CDR2 YFSETQ. The CDR3 spans 15 residues. Trimming stripped 0 bases from V and 3 bases from J, with 13 bases between. The CDR3 loop is CASSLEAAKIYEQYF. In DNA form, the CDR3 reads TGCGCCAGCAGCTTGGAGGCCGCGAAAATCTACGAGCAGTACTTC. The full variable domain, completed using reference TRBV5-1 and TRBJ2-7, is KAGVTQTPRYLIKTRGQQVTLSCSPISGHRSVSWYQQTPGQGLQFLFEYFSETQRNKGNFPGRFSGRQFSNSRSEMNVSTLELGDSALYLCASSLEAAKIYEQYFGPGTRLTVT.

The chain links TRBV6-5 to TRBJ2-7; D ambiguous. V was shortened by 2 bases and J by 4 bases, with 9 bases between the two germline ends. The CDR3 spans 13 residues. Germline V gene lookup returns CDR1 MNHEY and CDR2 SVGAGI. The CDR3 DNA reads TGTGCCAGCAGTTACGTGTTGGGTTACGAGCAGTACTTC. This codes for CASSYVLGYEQYF.

This chain connects TRBV4-1 to TRBJ2-3; D call uncertain. V was shortened by 1 base and J by 6 bases, with 11 bases between the two germline ends. The CDR3 consists of 14 residues. From germline, CDR1 is MGHRA and CDR2 YSYEKL. This CDR3 reads CASSQVGSKDTQYF. CDR3 DNA: TGCGCCAGCAGCCAAGTAGGTTCTAAGGATACGCAGTATTTT.

This clonotype was counted between two and nine times. The chain recombines TRBV7-9 with TRBJ2-4; 9 nucleotides align to TRBD2. The CDR3 is 15 residues long. CDR1 is SEHNR and CDR2 is FQNEAQ in the germline V gene (reference sequence). Trimming took 1 base from V and 4 from J; bases not matched to a gene: 2. CDR3 loop: CASSLGTSGKNIQYF. CDR3 DNA sequence: TGTGCCAGCAGCTTAGGAACTAGCGGGAAAAACATTCAGTACTTC.

J is TRBJ1-1 and V is TRBV7-6; D gene uncertain. This CDR3 is 15 amino acids long. V dropped 1 base and J dropped 0 bases, with 9 bases sitting between them. The germline CDR1 and CDR2 sequences are SGHVS and FNYEAQ. In DNA form, the CDR3 reads TGTGCCAGCAGCTTAGGACCCAATATGAACACTGAAGCTTTCTTT. This translates into CASSLGPNMNTEAFF.

The chain uses TRBV5-1 and TRBJ1-2, with D perhaps matching TRBD1 (5 bases). Trimming took off 4 bases at V and 0 bases at J, with 7 bases between the two ends. Germline-derived CDR1 and CDR2 are SGHRS and YFSETQ. The CDR3 length is 13 residues. CDR3 in amino acids: CASSDRSNYGYTF. The CDR3 DNA reads TGCGCCAGCAGCGACAGATCTAACTATGGCTACACCTTC.

The chain links TRBV9 to TRBJ1-1; 11 nucleotides agree with TRBD1. This CDR3 spans 16 amino acids. The germline gives CDR1 SGDLS, CDR2 YYNGEE. V lost 3 bases and J lost 3; bases outside the gene matches: 7. CDR3 bases: TGTGCCAGCAGCGCCCGGGACAGGGGGTCTCACACTGAAGCTTTCTTT. Its protein product is CASSARDRGSHTEAFF.

The rearrangement joins TRBV20-1 to TRBJ2-7; possibly TRBD1 or TRBD2 for D (6 bases each). V lost 6 bases, J lost 0 bases, and 15 bases lay in between. CDR1 and CDR2 (germline): DFQATT, SNEGSKA (reference sequence). The CDR3 totals 14 residues. The CDR3 nucleotides are TGCAGTGCCCAAGGGGGGTGGGGCTCCTACGAGCAGTACTTC. The encoded protein is CSAQGGWGSYEQYF.

This clonotype was counted many times. Here the CDR3 DNA reads TGTGCCAGCAGCTCCTTGGGAGGCTCGAGCTCCTACAATGAGCAGTTCTTC. Its translation is CASSSLGGSSSYNEQFF. The V call is TRBV7-3, the J call TRBJ2-1; a possible D gene is TRBD2 (6 bases). This CDR3 comprises 17 residues. Germline CDR1 is SGHTA and CDR2 is FQGTGA. Trimming stripped 4 bases from V and 0 bases from J, with 16 bases between.

This clonotype showed up just once. CDR3 bases: TGTGCCAACCCCCTCCGGGCTATAGGAAACACCATATATTTT. The encoded protein is CANPLRAIGNTIYF. The chain is built from TRBV9 and TRBJ1-3; no reliable D call. Germline loops: CDR1 SGDLS, CDR2 YYNGEE. V was clipped by 9 bases and J by 4 bases, with 17 bases between them. CDR3 length: 14 residues.

This clonotype was counted only a few times. The chain carries TRBV9 and TRBJ2-1; TRBD2 might be the D (6 bases). Trimming stripped 0 bases from V and 5 bases from J, with 15 bases between. The CDR3 length is 16 residues. Per the germline V gene, CDR1 is SGDLS and CDR2 is YYNGEE. In nucleotides, the CDR3 is TGTGCCAGCAGCGTAGCCGTACTAGCAATCCACAATGAGCAGTTCTTC. It specifies CASSVAVLAIHNEQFF.

V usage is TRBV5-1 and J usage is TRBJ2-2; weak D call: TRBD1 (6 bases). Germline lookup yields CDR1 SGHRS and CDR2 YFSETQ. The CDR3 spans 16 residues. V was clipped by 2 bases and J by 1 base, with 12 bases between them. Here the CDR3 reads CASSLQGVMNTGELFF. In DNA, the CDR3 is TGCGCCAGCAGCTTACAGGGAGTTATGAACACCGGGGAGCTGTTTTTT.

CDR3 residues: CASSDPGRVNTGELFF. CDR3 nucleotide sequence: TGTGCCAGCAGCGACCCAGGCAGGGTGAACACCGGGGAGCTGTTTTTT. The genes are TRBV7-2 and TRBJ2-2; TRBD1 is a possible D gene (5 bases). Trimming pared 5 bases from V and 1 base from J, leaving 14 bases between. The CDR3 covers 16 residues. CDR1 SGHTA and CDR2 FQGNSA come from the germline V gene. Supplemented by reference TRBV7-2 and TRBJ2-2, the full variable domain reads GAGVSQSPSNKVTEKGKDVELRCDPISGHTALYWYRQSLGQGLEFLIYFQGNSAPDKSGLPSDRFSAERTGGSVSTLTIQRTQQEDSAVYLCASSDPGRVNTGELFFGEGSRLTVL.

This clonotype was picked up a small number of times. This chain joins TRBV15 and TRBJ1-4, with no clear D. CDR3 length equals 18 residues. In germline, CDR1 is LNHNV, CDR2 YYDKDF (reference sequence). The ends were cut back, 1 base at V and 0 bases at J, with 15 bases in the middle. CDR3 residues: CATSRGRNPGATNEKLFF. CDR3 bases: TGTGCCACCAGCAGAGGACGGAACCCCGGGGCAACTAATGAAAAACTGTTTTTT.

This clonotype has a count of ten or more. The chain links TRBV7-9 to TRBJ2-2, with D maybe TRBD1 (6 bases). V lost 5 bases and J lost 2, with 15 bases in between. CDR1 and CDR2 from the germline V gene are SEHNR and FQNEAQ (reference sequence). There are 16 residues in the CDR3. Here the CDR3 reads CASSPRRTVNTGELFF. The CDR3 DNA reads as TGTGCCAGCAGCCCTAGGAGGACAGTTAACACCGGGGAGCTGTTTTTT.

This clonotype was counted a few times. The chain recombines TRBV7-3 with TRBJ2-4, with 9 bases aligning to TRBD1. Germline values: CDR1 SGHTA, CDR2 FQGTGA. The CDR3 contains 14 residues. The V and J ends lost 4 bases and 9 bases, in that order; junction bases with no gene match: 7. CDR3 sequence: CASSSPGTGSIQYF. Written as DNA, the CDR3 is TGTGCCAGCAGCTCACCTGGGACAGGGAGCATTCAGTACTTC.

V and J are TRBV4-2 and TRBJ2-3; no clear D. V was trimmed by 2 bases and J by 5 bases, leaving 5 bases between them. There are 12 residues in the CDR3. Germline V gives CDR1 LGHNA, CDR2 YNFKEQ. For the CDR3, the DNA is TGTGCCAGCAGCCAAACTGAAGATACGCAGTATTTT. This gives the protein CASSQTEDTQYF.

This chain uses TRBV24-1 with TRBJ2-2; TRBD2 agrees at 10 bases. CDR3 size: 17 residues. Germline V gene lookup returns CDR1 KGHDR and CDR2 SFDVKD. V gave up 3 bases and J gave up 3 bases; unmatched junction bases: 6. The CDR3 coding sequence is TGTGCCACCAGTGATCCCACTAGCGGGGTGTACACCGGGGAGCTGTTTTTT. The encoded protein is CATSDPTSGVYTGELFF.

The chain employs TRBV7-9 and TRBJ2-1, with unresolved D. Germline V CDR1 and CDR2: SEHNR, FQNEAQ (reference sequence). The V gene lost 2 bases and the J gene lost 4 bases, with 3 bases spanning the gap. This CDR3 is built from 12 residues. The CDR3 spells CASSLHYNEQFF. The CDR3 DNA sequence: TGTGCCAGCAGCTTACATTACAATGAGCAGTTCTTC.

This rearrangement joins TRBV15 to TRBJ1-2, with unresolved D. Germline CDR1 is LNHNV and CDR2 is YYDKDF (reference sequence). The CDR3 runs 15 residues. V lost 5 bases and J 2 bases, leaving 15 bases between the germline ends. In DNA, the CDR3 is TGTGCCACCAGCCCATCAGTGGGCAGCAACTATGGCTACACCTTC. Translated, it gives CATSPSVGSNYGYTF.

V usage is TRBV11-2 and J usage is TRBJ2-2; D gene unclear. The CDR3 loop spans 14 amino acids. Germline loops: CDR1 SGHAT, CDR2 FQNNGV. Trimming took off 7 bases at V and 2 bases at J, with 11 bases between the two ends. The CDR3 reads CASTPWLNTGELFF. CDR3 sequence (DNA): TGTGCCAGCACGCCGTGGCTTAACACCGGGGAGCTGTTTTTT.

This clonotype occurred a few times. The gene calls are TRBV10-2 and TRBJ1-5, with D possibly being TRBD1 (6 bases). Germline V lookup: CDR1 WSHSY, CDR2 SAAADI. CDR3 size: 14 residues. V was trimmed by 6 bases and J by 7 bases, leaving 16 bases between them. CDR3 region: CASSFSGAHQPQHF. The CDR3 DNA follows: TGCGCCAGCAGCTTTTCAGGGGCCCACCAGCCCCAGCATTTT.

This rearrangement joins TRBV7-9 to TRBJ2-7; D perhaps matches TRBD1 (5 bases). CDR1 SEHNR and CDR2 FQNEAQ come from the germline V gene (reference sequence). The CDR3 loop spans 14 amino acids. V was clipped by 3 bases and J by 7 bases, with 16 bases between them. CDR3 coding DNA: TGTGCCAGCAGCTTTGGGGCCCGCGCAGGGGAGCAGTACTTC. It encodes CASSFGARAGEQYF. The full variable domain, rest sourced from reference TRBV7-9 and TRBJ2-7, is DTGVSQNPRHKITKRGQNVTFRCDPISEHNRLYWYRQTLGQGPEFLTYFQNEAQLEKSRLLSDRFSAERPKGSFSTLEIQRTEQGDSAMYLCASSFGARAGEQYFGPGTRLTVT.

The chain joins TRBV20-1 to TRBJ1-2; TRBD1 matches 9 bases. Germline CDR1 reads DFQATT; CDR2 reads SNEGSKA (reference sequence). The CDR3 contains 12 residues. The V segment lost 6 bases and the J segment 9 bases; nucleotides outside the gene matches: 8. CDR3 nucleotides: TGCAGTGCGCGGACAGGGGAGAATCGCTACACCTTC. Its protein product is CSARTGENRYTF.

This clonotype was seen a handful of times. The chain employs TRBV7-3 and TRBJ2-2; D ambiguous. V gave up 5 bases and J gave up 6 bases, with 7 bases separating them. The CDR3 extends over 12 amino acids. Germline V gene sequence: CDR1 SGHTA, CDR2 FQGTGA. CDR3 sequence: CASSPLPGELFF. CDR3 in DNA: TGTGCCAGCAGCCCTCTCCCCGGGGAGCTGTTTTTT. Full variable domain (outside the CDR3, taken from reference TRBV7-3 and TRBJ2-2): GAGVSQTPSNKVTEKGKYVELRCDPISGHTALYWYRQSLGQGPEFLIYFQGTGAADDSGLPNDRFFAVRPEGSVSTLKIQRTERGDSAVYLCASSPLPGELFFGEGSRLTVL.

This clonotype has only one observation. The junction does not match germline at one end; this may be a read error. The chain is built from TRBV11-2 and TRBJ2-7, with TRBD1 identical over 7 bases. Germline V lookup: CDR1 SGHAT, CDR2 FQNNGV. The CDR3 consists of 12 residues. The CDR3 sequence: CASSPGGQHHEF. The CDR3 DNA reads as TGTGCCAGCAGCCCAGGGGGACAGCACCACGAATTC. Full variable domain (remainder filled in from reference TRBV11-2 and TRBJ2-7): EAGVAQSPRYKIIEKRQSVAFWCNPISGHATLYWYQQILGQGPKLLIQFQNNGVVDDSQLPKDRFSAERLKGVDSTLKIQPAKLEDSAVYLCASSPGGQHHEFGPGTRLTVT.

This clonotype was found many times. This chain links TRBV5-1 with TRBJ2-5; 9 positions match TRBD1. Per the germline V gene, CDR1 is SGHRS and CDR2 is YFSETQ. V shed 0 bases and J 4 bases; nucleotides not matched to a gene: 10. The CDR3 contains 17 residues. CDR3 coding DNA: TGCGCCAGCAGCTTGGGGGAAGGGACAGGGAACGGAGAGACCCAGTACTTC. It specifies CASSLGEGTGNGETQYF.

V gene TRBV24-1 combines with J gene TRBJ2-3, with 7 bases fitting TRBD1. The CDR3 runs to 14 residues. The trim removed 9 bases at V and 1 base at J, leaving 6 bases unmatched. Germline V gene data show CDR1 as KGHDR and CDR2 as SFDVKD. In DNA form, the CDR3 reads TGTGCCACCTCGGACAGGAGAGGCACAGATACGCAGTATTTT. This codes for CATSDRRGTDTQYF.

The chain joins TRBV12-3 or TRBV12-4 to TRBJ2-3, with TRBD2 matching 8 bases. Trimming cost V 6 bases and J 6 bases; bases outside gene matches: 8. CDR3 length equals 14 residues. The CDR3 DNA sequence: TGTGCCAGCAGGAGCGGGAGCTCCTTCGATACGCAGTATTTT. Its protein product is CASRSGSSFDTQYF.

This clonotype was observed many times. The CDR3 loop reads CASSLGLYGYTF. In DNA form, the CDR3 reads TGTGCCAGCAGCCTAGGACTGTACGGCTACACCTTC. The chain combines TRBV7-9 with TRBJ1-2; no reliable D call. CDR1 and CDR2 (germline): SEHNR, FQNEAQ (reference sequence). Trimming took 5 bases from V and 8 from J, leaving 12 bases between them. This CDR3 region has 12 residues.